The clone carrying this T cell receptor (beta chain) was seen many times. Time point denoted: patch test 2, 6 weeks after DPC sensitization. Treatment defined: therapeutic diphenylcyclopropenone sensitization with weekly scalp DPC. V lost 4 bases, J lost 4 bases, and 9 bases stayed unmatched. Germline V gene data show CDR1 as DFQATT and CDR2 as SNEGSKA (reference sequence). The CDR3 length is 15 residues. This sample is drawn from a study of human T cells and chemical hapten exposure. TCRdb fed the RACE reads into MiXCR, producing one record per CDR3 protein. Among tens of thousands of distinct CDR3 sequences, less than 11% were seen once, and the ten largest hold approximately 5%.

The chain uses TRBV20-1 and TRBJ2-3, with TRBD2 matching over 9 bases. The TCR sequence derives from a woman aged 45-60 years with alopecia areata. Some clones in this sample may be carry-over from other donors' samples. Specimen: whole blood, collected in connection with sensitization to the hapten diphenylcyclopropenone (DPC). The CDR3 DNA is TGCAGTGCTAAGAGCCTGACTAGCGGAGCAGATACGCAGTATTTT. Translation gives CSAKSLTSGADTQYF.